This is a list of T cell receptor beta chains from one sample in a study of blood T cell repertoires in COVID-19. Generated by immunoSEQ multiplex PCR, the TCRdb table keeps only in-frame clones and is missing some. The data contain about 470,000 clones, approximately 86% of them singletons. Source material: PBMCs or T cells enriched from blood (not recorded which). These receptor sequences come from a woman younger than 35 who had recovered from COVID-19. CDR3s include the opening cysteine and the closing phenylalanine or tryptophan. Each record gives: clone size, V gene, D gene, J gene, CDR3 DNA, CDR3 protein. A D gene is named only where the DNA matches it firmly. A row's size may be missing; if present it is once, few, many or a size class.

clone size: -
V gene: TRBV7-8
D gene: -
J gene: TRBJ1-5
CDR3 DNA: TGTGCCGCAGGGTATAGCAATCAGCCCCAGCATTTT
CDR3 protein: CAAGYSNQPQHF

clone size: -
V gene: TRBV7-7
D gene: TRBD1
J gene: TRBJ2-3
CDR3 DNA: TGTGCCAGCAGCTTGGGGACAGGGGGCTCAGATACGCAGTATTTT
CDR3 protein: CASSLGTGGSDTQYF

clone size: -
V gene: TRBV27
D gene: TRBD1
J gene: TRBJ1-6
CDR3 DNA: TGTGCCAGCAGGTGGACAGGGACGGGAAATTCACCCCTCCACTTT
CDR3 protein: CASRWTGTGNSPLHF

clone size: -
V gene: TRBV11-2
D gene: TRBD1
J gene: TRBJ2-1
CDR3 DNA: TGTGCCAGCAGCTTAAGGACAGGTAGCCCCAATGAGCAGTTCTTC
CDR3 protein: CASSLRTGSPNEQFF

clone size: -
V gene: TRBV7-2
D gene: TRBD1
J gene: TRBJ1-5
CDR3 DNA: TGTGCCAGCAGCCTGGGACAGGGGTATCAGCCCCAGCATTTT
CDR3 protein: CASSLGQGYQPQHF

clone size: -
V gene: TRBV28
D gene: TRBD1
J gene: TRBJ1-4
CDR3 DNA: TGTGCCAGCAGTTTGGTGACAGGGGGCGGTGAAAAACTGTTTTTT
CDR3 protein: CASSLVTGGGEKLFF

clone size: -
V gene: TRBV5-4
D gene: -
J gene: TRBJ2-1
CDR3 DNA: TGTGCCAGCAGCTCCCAACAGGGATTCCGAGGCAATGAGCAGTTCTTC
CDR3 protein: CASSSQQGFRGNEQFF

clone size: -
V gene: TRBV5-1
D gene: -
J gene: TRBJ2-2
CDR3 DNA: TGCGCCAGCAGCTTGCCCCAGAACACCGGGGAGCTGTTTTTT
CDR3 protein: CASSLPQNTGELFF

clone size: -
V gene: TRBV28
D gene: -
J gene: TRBJ1-1
CDR3 DNA: TGTGCCAGCAGTTTAGTAGCATTGAACACTGAAGCTTTCTTT
CDR3 protein: CASSLVALNTEAFF

clone size: -
V gene: TRBV10-3
D gene: TRBD1
J gene: TRBJ2-5
CDR3 DNA: TGTGCCATCAGTGCAGGGACAGAGGAGGAGACCCAGTACTTC
CDR3 protein: CAISAGTEEETQYF

clone size: -
V gene: TRBV19
D gene: -
J gene: TRBJ1-2
CDR3 DNA: TGTGCCAGTAGTATAAAAGGTGCAGGGGAATCCTATGGCTACACCTTC
CDR3 protein: CASSIKGAGESYGYTF

clone size: -
V gene: TRBV12-3/TRBV12-4
D gene: -
J gene: TRBJ2-2
CDR3 DNA: TGTGCCAGCGGTAGAATTAACACCGGGGAGCTGTTTTTT
CDR3 protein: CASGRINTGELFF

clone size: -
V gene: TRBV7-9
D gene: TRBD2
J gene: TRBJ2-3
CDR3 DNA: TGTGCCAGCAACCCAGCGGGGGTTTACACAGATACGCAGTATTTT
CDR3 protein: CASNPAGVYTDTQYF

clone size: -
V gene: TRBV5-1
D gene: -
J gene: TRBJ2-3
CDR3 DNA: TGCGCCAGCAACCCTCTGGGAGGCACAGATACGCAGTATTTT
CDR3 protein: CASNPLGGTDTQYF

clone size: -
V gene: TRBV23-1
D gene: -
J gene: TRBJ2-7
CDR3 DNA: TGCGCCAGCAGTCAACTATTGAGCTCCTACGAGCAGTACTTC
CDR3 protein: CASSQLLSSYEQYF

clone size: -
V gene: TRBV28
D gene: -
J gene: TRBJ2-3
CDR3 DNA: TGTGCCAGCAGTCGGGCCCAGGGCCCAGATACGCAGTATTTT
CDR3 protein: CASSRAQGPDTQYF

clone size: -
V gene: TRBV9
D gene: -
J gene: TRBJ1-1
CDR3 DNA: TGTGCCAGCAGCGTAGCTTCGGACACTCTGAACACTGAAGCTTTCTTT
CDR3 protein: CASSVASDTLNTEAFF

clone size: -
V gene: TRBV5-1
D gene: TRBD2
J gene: TRBJ2-2
CDR3 DNA: TGCGCCAGCAGGTCTGGCGGGGGGGCCTCCACCGGGGAGCTGTTTTTT
CDR3 protein: CASRSGGGASTGELFF

clone size: -
V gene: TRBV3-1/TRBV3-2
D gene: -
J gene: TRBJ2-1
CDR3 DNA: TGTGCCAGCAGCCACCTAACTACCAACCGCGACAATGAGCAGTTCTTC
CDR3 protein: CASSHLTTNRDNEQFF

clone size: -
V gene: TRBV18
D gene: TRBD1
J gene: TRBJ2-7
CDR3 DNA: TGTGCCAGCTCACCACCAGGGACAGGGGGCAAGTCTGGCGAGCAGTACTTC
CDR3 protein: CASSPPGTGGKSGEQYF

clone size: -
V gene: TRBV18
D gene: -
J gene: TRBJ1-1
CDR3 DNA: TGTGCCAGCTCACCAGGGGAGACCACGAACACTGAAGCTTTCTTT
CDR3 protein: CASSPGETTNTEAFF

clone size: -
V gene: TRBV6-5
D gene: TRBD1
J gene: TRBJ2-7
CDR3 DNA: TGTGCCAGCAGTTACGTACCAGGACAGGGAAACGACGAGCAGTACTTC
CDR3 protein: CASSYVPGQGNDEQYF

clone size: -
V gene: TRBV28
D gene: TRBD1
J gene: TRBJ1-5
CDR3 DNA: TGTGCCAGCAGTCCCGGGACAGGGTGGGTTGGGGGCAATCAGCCCCAGCATTTT
CDR3 protein: CASSPGTGWVGGNQPQHF

clone size: -
V gene: TRBV28
D gene: TRBD1
J gene: TRBJ2-1
CDR3 DNA: TGTGCCAGCTTTCACAGGGGGTATGAGCAGTTCTTC
CDR3 protein: CASFHRGYEQFF

clone size: -
V gene: TRBV5-1
D gene: -
J gene: TRBJ2-7
CDR3 DNA: TGCGCCAGTACACAGGGTCCTTCCTACGAGCAGTACTTC
CDR3 protein: CASTQGPSYEQYF

clone size: -
V gene: TRBV5-4
D gene: TRBD1
J gene: TRBJ1-5
CDR3 DNA: TGTGCCAGCAGCCCCGGGACAGGAGGGCATCAGCCCCAGCATTTT
CDR3 protein: CASSPGTGGHQPQHF

clone size: -
V gene: TRBV18
D gene: TRBD2
J gene: TRBJ2-7
CDR3 DNA: TGTGCCAGCTCACCAACCGGGCTAGCGGGGTCCTACGAGCAGTACTTC
CDR3 protein: CASSPTGLAGSYEQYF

clone size: -
V gene: TRBV7-2
D gene: -
J gene: TRBJ2-3
CDR3 DNA: TGTGCCAGCAGTCTACTTGCGGGCGCAGATACGCAGTATTTT
CDR3 protein: CASSLLAGADTQYF

clone size: -
V gene: TRBV4-1
D gene: -
J gene: TRBJ2-3
CDR3 DNA: TGCGCCAGCAGCCAGCTATCGGCGCAGTATTTT
CDR3 protein: CASSQLSAQYF

clone size: -
V gene: TRBV3-1/TRBV3-2
D gene: -
J gene: TRBJ1-3
CDR3 DNA: TGTGCCAGCAGTCCCAATGGGGCCAGTTCCATATATTTT
CDR3 protein: CASSPNGASSIYF

clone size: -
V gene: TRBV5-1
D gene: TRBD1
J gene: TRBJ2-3
CDR3 DNA: TGCGCCAGCAGCATACTGACAGGGGCAGATACGCAGTATTTT
CDR3 protein: CASSILTGADTQYF

clone size: -
V gene: TRBV5-1
D gene: TRBD1
J gene: TRBJ2-3
CDR3 DNA: TGCGCCAGCAGCTCCAGGGGGTCCTCAAACACAGATACGCAGTATTTT
CDR3 protein: CASSSRGSSNTDTQYF

clone size: -
V gene: TRBV5-4
D gene: TRBD2
J gene: TRBJ2-7
CDR3 DNA: TGTGCCAGCAGCTTGGATGGGGGGGGAGGGAACTACGAGCAGTACTTC
CDR3 protein: CASSLDGGGGNYEQYF

clone size: -
V gene: TRBV7-9
D gene: -
J gene: TRBJ1-1
CDR3 DNA: TGTGCCAGCAGCTTCGTGAGGAACACTGAAGCTTTCTTT
CDR3 protein: CASSFVRNTEAFF

clone size: -
V gene: TRBV25-1
D gene: -
J gene: TRBJ2-3
CDR3 DNA: TGTGCCAGCAGTGAAAGATGGGCGGATACGCAGTATTTT
CDR3 protein: CASSERWADTQYF

clone size: -
V gene: TRBV7-2
D gene: -
J gene: TRBJ1-1
CDR3 DNA: TGTGCCTGTGGGGGGGAGTACACTGAAGCTTTCTTT
CDR3 protein: CACGGEYTEAFF

clone size: few
V gene: TRBV5-1
D gene: -
J gene: TRBJ2-5
CDR3 DNA: TGCGCCAGCAGCCAACCTCCGCCAGGGGTCGAGACCCAGTACTTC
CDR3 protein: CASSQPPPGVETQYF

clone size: -
V gene: TRBV18
D gene: TRBD1
J gene: TRBJ2-1
CDR3 DNA: TGTGCCAGCTCACCATACGGGACAGGGACCTACAATGAGCAGTTCTTC
CDR3 protein: CASSPYGTGTYNEQFF

clone size: -
V gene: TRBV6-5
D gene: TRBD1
J gene: TRBJ1-5
CDR3 DNA: TGTGCCAGCAGCGGGACAGAAGATCAGCCCCAGCATTTT
CDR3 protein: CASSGTEDQPQHF

clone size: -
V gene: TRBV12-3/TRBV12-4
D gene: -
J gene: TRBJ2-5
CDR3 DNA: TGTGCCAGCGAAGGGACTGGAGAGACCCAGTACTTC
CDR3 protein: CASEGTGETQYF

clone size: -
V gene: TRBV29-1
D gene: -
J gene: TRBJ1-3
CDR3 DNA: TGCAGCGTCCTACAGGGAGACACTGGAAACACCATATATTTT
CDR3 protein: CSVLQGDTGNTIYF

clone size: -
V gene: TRBV7-9
D gene: -
J gene: TRBJ2-1
CDR3 DNA: TGTGCCAGCAGCTCACAGGGTTTTAATGAGCAGTTCTTC
CDR3 protein: CASSSQGFNEQFF

clone size: -
V gene: TRBV4-1
D gene: -
J gene: TRBJ2-1
CDR3 DNA: TGCGCCAGCAGCCAAGGTTATGTGGGGGCACTACGGCAGTTCTTC
CDR3 protein: CASSQGYVGALRQFF

clone size: -
V gene: TRBV18
D gene: -
J gene: TRBJ1-1
CDR3 DNA: TGTGCCAGCTCACCAAGTCGGCAGGGGAGCACTGAAGCTTTCTTT
CDR3 protein: CASSPSRQGSTEAFF

clone size: -
V gene: TRBV5-1
D gene: -
J gene: TRBJ1-1
CDR3 DNA: TGCGCCAGCAGCTTATTGACGTCGGGATATCCTGAAGCTTTCTTT
CDR3 protein: CASSLLTSGYPEAFF

clone size: -
V gene: TRBV5-4
D gene: TRBD1
J gene: TRBJ1-2
CDR3 DNA: TGTGCCAGCAGCTTGGTGACAGGGAGTGATGGCTACACCTTC
CDR3 protein: CASSLVTGSDGYTF

clone size: -
V gene: TRBV27
D gene: -
J gene: TRBJ2-7
CDR3 DNA: TGTGCCAGCGGGGACGGAGGGGCCTCCTACGAGCAGTACTTC
CDR3 protein: CASGDGGASYEQYF

clone size: -
V gene: TRBV12-2
D gene: -
J gene: TRBJ1-5
CDR3 DNA: TGTGCAAGTCGCTTGGGGGGGAGGCAGCCCCAGCATTTT
CDR3 protein: CASRLGGRQPQHF

clone size: -
V gene: TRBV15
D gene: -
J gene: TRBJ1-3
CDR3 DNA: TGTGCCACCAGCATACAGGGCTCTGGAAACACCATATATTTT
CDR3 protein: CATSIQGSGNTIYF

clone size: few
V gene: TRBV7-3
D gene: -
J gene: TRBJ2-2
CDR3 DNA: TGTGCCAGCACCGGGGGGCGCACAGGCACCGGGGAGCTGTTTTTT
CDR3 protein: CASTGGRTGTGELFF

clone size: -
V gene: TRBV27
D gene: -
J gene: TRBJ2-7
CDR3 DNA: TGTGCCAGCAGTTTATCTCTGGGGGCGGACGAGCAGTACTTC
CDR3 protein: CASSLSLGADEQYF

clone size: -
V gene: TRBV29-1
D gene: -
J gene: TRBJ1-1
CDR3 DNA: TGCAGCGTTGGGAGCCCGAGGGGAGGGGCTGAAGCTTTCTTT
CDR3 protein: CSVGSPRGGAEAFF

clone size: -
V gene: TRBV19
D gene: -
J gene: TRBJ2-5
CDR3 DNA: TGTGCCAGTAGCAGGGTGGTGGCTAGAAGTGAGACCCAGTACTTC
CDR3 protein: CASSRVVARSETQYF